This entry lists 30 T cell receptor beta chains sequenced from one sample in a study of control samples from healthy donors and cancer patients. Libraries were prepared by immunoSEQ multiplex PCR; TCRdb keeps only in-frame clonotypes and omits some of them. Of some 150,000 clones listed, less than 95% are singletons. The sample taken for sequencing was PBMCs. These receptors all stem from a man in his sixties with colorectal cancer.

This chain joins TRBV5-1 and TRBJ2-5; a weak D match, TRBD1 (6 bases). V was cut by 2 bases and J by 3 bases, with 8 bases left in between. The CDR3 spans 13 residues. Germline V gives CDR1 SGHRS, CDR2 YFSETQ. The CDR3 loop is CASSFEGEETQYF. In DNA form, the CDR3 reads TGCGCCAGCAGCTTTGAGGGGGAAGAGACCCAGTACTTC.

The chain employs TRBV5-1 and TRBJ2-5; D may be TRBD1 or TRBD2 (5 bases each). This CDR3 is built from 15 residues. Trimming cost V 4 bases and J 2 bases, with 15 bases left between them. Germline V gene sequence: CDR1 SGHRS, CDR2 YFSETQ. CDR3 amino acids: CASSSVGTGQETQYF. In DNA form, the CDR3 reads TGCGCCAGCAGCAGTGTTGGGACCGGGCAAGAGACCCAGTACTTC.

This clone turned up a few times. The rearrangement uses TRBV13 and TRBJ2-7, with D hard to call. Trimming removed 5 bases from V and 6 bases from J, with 11 bases in between. Germline V lookup: CDR1 PRHDT, CDR2 FYEKMQ (reference sequence). This CDR3 has 12 amino acids. The CDR3 DNA follows: TGTGCCAGCAGCCTCTTAGGATGCGAGCAGTACTTC. Translation gives CASSLLGCEQYF.

The chain recombines TRBV5-5 with TRBJ1-5, with D tentatively TRBD1 (5 bases). Trimming removed 0 bases at V and 3 bases at J, with 13 bases between. The CDR3 runs to 16 residues. Germline values: CDR1 SGHKS, CDR2 YYEKEE (reference sequence). The CDR3: CASSLAGPGANQPQHF. The CDR3 coding sequence is TGTGCCAGCAGCTTGGCAGGCCCCGGGGCCAATCAGCCCCAGCATTTT.

The rearrangement uses TRBV24-1 and TRBJ1-4; TRBD1 matches 10 bases. Looked up from germline, CDR1 is KGHDR and CDR2 is SFDVKD. With 3 bases clipped from V and 5 bases from J, the junction kept 5 bases outside the gene matches. The CDR3 sequence is 16 residues long. CDR3 sequence: CATSDQDRGGNEKLFF. The CDR3 DNA is TGTGCCACCAGTGATCAGGACAGGGGGGGGAATGAAAAACTGTTTTTT.

Remarks on this clone: Other DNA sequences in the same sample also yield this CDR3. The chain carries TRBV6-1 and TRBJ1-5; TRBD1 aligns across 8 bases. Germline lookup yields CDR1 MNHNS and CDR2 SASEGT. Trimming at V came to 2 bases and at J to 2 bases, leaving 11 bases not matched to a gene. CDR3 size: 18 residues. The CDR3 protein is CASSELYRQGRRNQPQHF. CDR3 sequence (DNA): TGTGCCAGCAGTGAACTTTATCGACAGGGGCGGCGCAATCAGCCCCAGCATTTT.

This chain uses TRBV11-2 with TRBJ1-2; a possible D gene is TRBD1 (5 bases). Trimming shortened V by 3 bases and J by 1 base, and 9 bases separated the two germline ends. Germline CDR1 and CDR2: SGHAT and FQNNGV. This CDR3 comprises 14 residues. CDR3: CASSLGEFNYGYTF. The CDR3 DNA sequence: TGTGCCAGCAGCTTGGGGGAATTTAACTATGGCTACACCTTC.

The genes are TRBV2 and TRBJ1-2; a possible D gene is TRBD1 (5 bases). The CDR3 runs 14 residues. Trimming took off 6 bases at V and 5 bases at J, with 16 bases between the two ends. Germline CDR1 reads SNHLY; CDR2 reads FYNNEI. In DNA, the CDR3 is TGTGCCAGCAGAACCGACGGGGCCGGGTATGGCTACACCTTC. Amino acid sequence: CASRTDGAGYGYTF. The variable domain in full, with the rest retrieved from reference TRBV2 and TRBJ1-2, is EPEVTQTPSHQVTQMGQEVILRCVPISNHLYFYWYRQILGQKVEFLVSFYNNEISEKSEIFDDQFSVERPDGSNFTLKIRSTKLEDSAMYFCASRTDGAGYGYTFGSGTRLTVV.

CDR3 region: CASRNSGQGEETQYF. In DNA, the CDR3 is TGTGCCAGCAGGAATTCGGGACAGGGAGAAGAGACCCAGTACTTC. The chain links TRBV6-6 to TRBJ2-5; TRBD1 aligns across 9 bases. Germline V lookup: CDR1 MNHNY, CDR2 SVGAGI (reference sequence). The CDR3 sequence is 15 residues long. V trimming: 6 bases; J trimming: 3 bases; junction bases outside the gene matches: 8.

This clone has a single count. The CDR3 DNA follows: TGTGCCAGCAGCCAAGGAGGGGGCCAGGGGTTTAGAGGAGAGACCCAGTACTTC. Translation gives CASSQGGGQGFRGETQYF. This chain links TRBV14 with TRBJ2-5; 7 nucleotides align to TRBD1. Germline V gene lookup returns CDR1 SGHDN and CDR2 FVKESK. The CDR3 totals 18 residues. Germline trimming cut 1 base from V and 4 bases from J; bases unmatched to any gene: 15.

The chain joins TRBV19 to TRBJ1-1; no firm D call. This CDR3 comprises 15 residues. Germline V gene sequence: CDR1 LNHDA, CDR2 SQIVND (reference sequence). The V end lost 5 bases, the J end lost 4 bases, and 17 bases lay between the germline ends. The CDR3 sequence: CASSPPREGGTEAFF. CDR3 in DNA: TGTGCCAGTAGTCCCCCTCGGGAGGGCGGCACTGAAGCTTTCTTT.

This chain links TRBV24-1 with TRBJ2-5; D not resolved. The V gene lost 3 bases and the J gene lost 2 bases, with 9 bases spanning the gap. In germline, CDR1 is KGHDR, CDR2 SFDVKD. This CDR3 has 14 residues. The CDR3 spells CATSDPTPQETQYF. DNA for the CDR3: TGTGCCACCAGTGATCCGACCCCTCAAGAGACCCAGTACTTC.

This chain joins TRBV10-3 and TRBJ1-6; 10 nucleotides align to TRBD1. Looked up from germline, CDR1 is ENHRY and CDR2 is SYGVKD. This CDR3 is 14 amino acids long. Trimming removed 6 bases from V and 12 bases from J; junction bases left unmatched: 8. For the CDR3, the DNA is TGTGCCATCAGCTCCGGGACAGGGGCCCAACCCCTCCACTTT. Its protein is CAISSGTGAQPLHF.

The rearrangement joins TRBV13 to TRBJ2-7; 10 bases match TRBD2. CDR1 PRHDT and CDR2 FYEKMQ come from the germline V gene (reference sequence). J was trimmed by 3 bases and V by 5 bases; bases with no gene match: 7. The CDR3 extends over 15 amino acids. The CDR3 region has the DNA TGTGCCAGCAGCACGACTAGCGGGCGCTTCTACGAGCAGTACTTC. Amino acid sequence: CASSTTSGRFYEQYF.

The V gene is TRBV2, the J gene TRBJ2-3; weak D call: TRBD2 (6 bases). CDR3 length: 18 amino acids. V lost 3 bases to trimming and J lost 2 bases, with 21 bases between them. The germline gives CDR1 SNHLY, CDR2 FYNNEI. The DNA of the CDR3 is TGTGCCAGCAGTGAGAACCCCTTCCTGGGGACTTCCACAGATACGCAGTATTTT. Translated, it gives CASSENPFLGTSTDTQYF. The whole variable domain, filled in from reference TRBV2 and TRBJ2-3, reads EPEVTQTPSHQVTQMGQEVILRCVPISNHLYFYWYRQILGQKVEFLVSFYNNEISEKSEIFDDQFSVERPDGSNFTLKIRSTKLEDSAMYFCASSENPFLGTSTDTQYFGPGTRLTVL.

The rearrangement uses TRBV7-7 and TRBJ2-5; tentatively, D is TRBD1 (5 bases). The CDR3 is 15 amino acids. From germline, CDR1 is SSHAT and CDR2 FNYEAQ (reference sequence). V lost 3 bases and J 0 bases, leaving 11 bases between the germline ends. CDR3 sequence reads: CASSFTAGNQETQYF. The CDR3 DNA follows: TGTGCCAGCAGCTTTACAGCAGGGAACCAAGAGACCCAGTACTTC. Based on the CDR3 plus reference TRBV7-7 and TRBJ2-5, the full variable domain is GAGVSQSPRYKVTKRGQDVTLRCDPISSHATLYWYQQALGQGPEFLTYFNYEAQPDKSGLPSDRFSAERPEGSISTLTIQRTEQRDSAMYRCASSFTAGNQETQYFGPGTRLLVL.

The chain has TRBV9 and TRBJ1-3; D possibly corresponds to TRBD1 (6 bases). Trimming stripped 4 bases from V and 2 bases from J, with 13 bases between. Germline values: CDR1 SGDLS, CDR2 YYNGEE. The length of the CDR3 is 15 residues. DNA for the CDR3: TGTGCCAGCAGCCCCTCAGGGGCCGCTGGAAACACCATATATTTT. Translation: CASSPSGAAGNTIYF.

The chain couples TRBV6-1 to TRBJ1-1; the match to TRBD1 covers 8 bases. Germline CDR1 reads MNHNS; CDR2 reads SASEGT. The CDR3 sequence is 15 residues long. The V gene end was trimmed by 3 bases and the J gene end by 0 bases; junction bases not matched to a gene: 3. Written as DNA, the CDR3 is TGTGCCAGCAGTGAGTGGGACAGGTTGAACACTGAAGCTTTCTTT. Protein sequence: CASSEWDRLNTEAFF.

V usage is TRBV27 and J usage is TRBJ1-1, with D tentatively TRBD1 (6 bases). Germline lookup yields CDR1 MNHEY and CDR2 SMNVEV (reference sequence). This CDR3 has 14 residues. The ends were cut back, 6 bases at V and 1 base at J, with 12 bases in the middle. The CDR3 DNA sequence: TGTGCCAGCAGGTCCCAGGGGAGGAACACTGAAGCTTTCTTT. Its translation is CASRSQGRNTEAFF.

The V gene is TRBV7-8, the J gene TRBJ1-1, with D perhaps TRBD1 (6 bases). CDR3 length: 16 residues. Trimming removed 3 bases at V and 3 bases at J, with 17 bases between. Germline lookup yields CDR1 SGHVS and CDR2 FQNEAQ. The CDR3 bases are TGTGCCAGCAGCTTGGGGGCGACAGTGAAATACACTGAAGCTTTCTTT. Its protein product is CASSLGATVKYTEAFF.

This chain joins TRBV13 and TRBJ1-2; D gene uncertain. Trimming pared 1 base from V and 7 bases from J, leaving 10 bases between. This CDR3 has 13 amino acids. Germline CDR1 PRHDT, CDR2 FYEKMQ (reference sequence). DNA for the CDR3: TGTGCCAGCAGCTTAGAAGGTTTCGGTGGCTACACCTTC. Its protein is CASSLEGFGGYTF.

The J gene is TRBJ1-5, the V gene TRBV19, with D uncertain. CDR1 LNHDA and CDR2 SQIVND come from the germline V gene (reference sequence). The CDR3 contains 17 residues. Trimming shortened V by 5 bases and J by 0 bases, and 17 bases separated the two germline ends. CDR3 protein: CASSLRARIYSNQPQHF. As DNA, the CDR3 is TGTGCCAGTAGTTTGAGGGCCAGAATATATAGCAATCAGCCCCAGCATTTT. The full variable domain, its missing parts supplied by reference TRBV19 and TRBJ1-5, is DGGITQSPKYLFRKEGQNVTLSCEQNLNHDAMYWYRQDPGQGLRLIYYSQIVNDFQKGDIAEGYSVSREKKESFPLTVTSAQKNPTAFYLCASSLRARIYSNQPQHFGDGTRLSIL.

The gene calls are TRBV5-1 and TRBJ2-7; 7 nucleotides align to TRBD2. Germline V gene data show CDR1 as SGHRS and CDR2 as YFSETQ. V lost 4 bases and J lost 10; bases outside the gene matches: 14. CDR3 size: 14 residues. The CDR3: CASSLSDLGAGQYF. In DNA, the CDR3 is TGCGCCAGCAGCCTCTCAGATCTAGGAGCGGGACAGTACTTC.

The chain employs TRBV6-2 or TRBV6-3 and TRBJ2-7, with 8 bases aligning to TRBD2. Germline CDR1 reads MNHEY; CDR2 reads SVGEGT. Trimming took 6 bases from V and 7 from J; bases not matched to a gene: 8. CDR3 size: 13 residues. CDR3 coding DNA: TGTGCCAGCAGCCCGCGGGGGGCGGGTGAGCAGTACTTC. As protein: CASSPRGAGEQYF.

The chain combines TRBV10-3 with TRBJ1-2, with 7 bases aligning to TRBD1. V trimming: 1 base; J trimming: 2 bases; junction bases outside the gene matches: 10. The germline V gene encodes CDR1 ENHRY and CDR2 SYGVKD. The CDR3 covers 17 residues. This CDR3 is CAISEFPGGSMNYGYTF. The CDR3 region has the DNA TGTGCCATCAGTGAGTTCCCAGGGGGAAGTATGAACTATGGCTACACCTTC.

The chain links TRBV5-1 to TRBJ1-2, with 7 bases fitting TRBD1. V shed 4 bases, J shed 3 bases, and the junction held 6 bases outside the gene matches. Germline V gene sequence: CDR1 SGHRS, CDR2 YFSETQ. This CDR3 region has 14 residues. CDR3: CASSPGQEYYGYTF. The CDR3 DNA reads TGCGCCAGCAGCCCCGGACAGGAATACTATGGCTACACCTTC.

The CDR3 bases are TGTGCCAGCAGCGTAGGGAGCGGGGGTCACAATGAGCAGTTCTTC. It translates to CASSVGSGGHNEQFF. This chain joins TRBV9 and TRBJ2-1; 8 bases align to TRBD2. Per the germline V gene, CDR1 is SGDLS and CDR2 is YYNGEE. J was trimmed by 5 bases and V by 0 bases; bases with no gene match: 4. This CDR3 has 15 amino acids.

V gene TRBV29-1 combines with J gene TRBJ2-1; maybe TRBD1 (6 bases). Germline CDR1 and CDR2: SQVTM and ANQGSEA. The CDR3 totals 12 residues. Trimming took 8 bases from V and 8 from J, leaving 16 bases between them. The CDR3 reads CSLGQLHDEQFF. CDR3 nucleotide sequence: TGCAGCCTGGGACAACTTCACGATGAGCAGTTCTTC.

The rearrangement joins TRBV6-5 to TRBJ1-3; D gene ambiguous. Trimming pared 0 bases from V and 1 base from J, leaving 10 bases between. The CDR3 is made up of 16 amino acids. The germline V gene has CDR1 MNHEY and CDR2 SVGAGI. The CDR3 DNA sequence: TGTGCCAGCAGTTACTCCCCCGGCCCTTCTGGAAACACCATATATTTT. Translation: CASSYSPGPSGNTIYF.

This sequence joins TRBV7-2 and TRBJ2-7; the D gene could be TRBD1 or TRBD2 (5 bases each). V lost 0 bases to trimming and J lost 5 bases, with 14 bases between them. Looked up from germline, CDR1 is SGHTA and CDR2 is FQGNSA. The CDR3 is made up of 15 amino acids. The CDR3 region is CASSLAGVGVHEQYF. In DNA form, the CDR3 reads TGTGCCAGCAGCTTAGCCGGCGTGGGGGTACACGAGCAGTACTTC.